The rows below give T cell receptor beta chains drawn from one sample of a study of spatial heterogeneity in lung cancer. TCRdb reprocessed the 5' RACE reads with MiXCR, giving one entry per CDR3 protein. The sample holds about 4,400 distinct CDR3 sequences, roughly 8.1% seen once. The sequences come from lung tumor tissue, collected at surgery. The receptors originated from a male donor with early-stage non-small cell lung cancer. The CDR3 runs from the conserved cysteine through the conserved F or W. The D gene is left open where the match is weak. Only part of the rows carry a size: once, few, many, or a class if the clone is expanded.

j_call clone_size v_call d_call cdr3_length cdr3_nt cdr3_aa
TRBJ1-5 many TRBV27 NA 15 TGTGCCAGCAGTTTAAACGGGGCTAGCAATCAGCCCCAGCATTTT CASSLNGASNQPQHF
TRBJ1-4 many TRBV29-1 NA 11 TGCAGCGTTGATGTGGGTGAAAAACTGTTTTTT CSVDVGEKLFF
TRBJ2-7 many TRBV6-1 TRBD1 14 TGTGCCAGCAGTACGCACCGGGACAGCGGCGAGCAGTACTTC CASSTHRDSGEQYF
TRBJ1-2 NA TRBV20-1 TRBD1 14 TGCAGTGCTAGAGACACAGGGGGCGGCTATGGCTACACCTTC CSARDTGGGYGYTF
TRBJ1-1 many TRBV12-3/TRBV12-4 NA 13 TGTGCCAGCAGCACGGACAGGAACACTGAAGCTTTCTTT CASSTDRNTEAFF
TRBJ2-5 many TRBV7-2 TRBD2 14 TGTGCCTCGAGCGCTAGCGGGATGAGAGAGACCCAGTACTTC CASSASGMRETQYF
TRBJ1-6 medium-sized TRBV4-3 NA 15 TGCGCCAGCAGCCAAGATACGGTCATAGGTTCACCCCTCCACTTT CASSQDTVIGSPLHF
TRBJ1-2 few TRBV7-9 TRBD1 13 TGTGCCAGCAGATCGGACAGGGTCGATGGCTACACCTTC CASRSDRVDGYTF
TRBJ2-7 medium-sized TRBV10-1 TRBD2 16 TGCGCCAGCAGTGAGTCCGACGGGACTAGCGGCTACGAGCAGTACTTC CASSESDGTSGYEQYF
TRBJ2-2 NA TRBV7-8 NA 15 TGTGCCAGCAGGCAGGGACACCCGAACACCGGGGAGCTGTTTTTT CASRQGHPNTGELFF
TRBJ2-3 medium-sized TRBV29-1 NA 12 TGCAGCGCCGAACGGCCTCCGGATACGCAGTATTTT CSAERPPDTQYF
TRBJ2-7 many TRBV18 TRBD1 16 TGTGCCAGCTCACCACCGTACGGGACAGGGGACTACGAGCAGTACTTC CASSPPYGTGDYEQYF
TRBJ2-7 medium-sized TRBV12-3/TRBV12-4 TRBD2 17 TGTGCCAGCAGTTTCGTCGGACTAGCGGGGAACTCCTACGAGCAGTACTTC CASSFVGLAGNSYEQYF
TRBJ2-5 medium-sized TRBV5-1 NA 14 TGCGCCAGCAGCTTGCAGGGGACCCAAGAGACCCAGTACTTC CASSLQGTQETQYF
TRBJ1-1 many TRBV5-5 NA 15 TGTGCCAGCAGCTCAAATCGACAGGCGGGCACTGAAGCTTTCTTT CASSSNRQAGTEAFF
TRBJ2-4 medium-sized TRBV12-3/TRBV12-4 NA 17 TGTGCCAGCAGTTTAAGGACACAGACTTTAGCCAAAAACATTCAGTACTTC CASSLRTQTLAKNIQYF
TRBJ2-4 many TRBV5-8 NA 15 TGTGCCAGCAGCTTCGTGAGGGGAGCCAAAAACATTCAGTACTTC CASSFVRGAKNIQYF
TRBJ1-1 many TRBV9 NA 14 TGTGCCAGCAGCGAAGGGGGGTCCTTCACTGAAGCTTTCTTT CASSEGGSFTEAFF
TRBJ2-5 NA TRBV11-2 NA 12 TGTGCCAGCAGCTTAGGTGGGGTGACCCAGTACTTC CASSLGGVTQYF
TRBJ2-5 medium-sized TRBV6-5 NA 15 TGTGCCAGCAGTTACACAACAATCGAGACGGAGACCCAGTACTTC CASSYTTIETETQYF
TRBJ1-4 medium-sized TRBV10-2 NA 17 TGCGCCAGCAGTGAGTGGACCCCCCCGGGTCTGCATGAAAAACTGTTTTTT CASSEWTPPGLHEKLFF
TRBJ1-5 medium-sized TRBV28 NA 13 TGTGCCAGCAGCGTCTATAGCAATCAGCCCCAGCATTTT CASSVYSNQPQHF
TRBJ1-2 many TRBV6-5 NA 14 TGTGCCAGCAGTTACTCGGGGACCCTTTATGGCTACACCTTC CASSYSGTLYGYTF
TRBJ2-1 many TRBV20-1 NA 15 TGCAGTGCTAGCCGGCGCGGAAGCTCCTACAATGAGCAGTTCTTC CSASRRGSSYNEQFF
TRBJ1-6 many TRBV5-1 NA 15 TGCGCCAGCAGTTATAAACAGGGAGCGGATTCACCCCTCCACTTT CASSYKQGADSPLHF
TRBJ2-1 many TRBV19 TRBD2 15 TGTGCCAGTAGTCCAACGGGACTAAATGGGGGTGAGCAGTTCTTC CASSPTGLNGGEQFF
TRBJ1-2 many TRBV27 NA 12 TGTGCCAGCAGTTTGGGCGGGGATGGCTACACCTTC CASSLGGDGYTF
TRBJ2-1 NA TRBV20-1 TRBD2 17 TGCAGTGCTGAGACTCCAGCAGGACTAGCGGGCAACAATGAGCAGTTCTTC CSAETPAGLAGNNEQFF
TRBJ2-1 large TRBV4-3 NA 15 TGCGCCAGCAGCCAAGATGCGGCAGTTTACAATGAGCAGTTCTTC CASSQDAAVYNEQFF
TRBJ1-1 many TRBV3-1 TRBD1 17 TGTGCCAGCAGCCAAGAAAGGGACAGGGGGCTTAACACTGAAGCTTTCTTT CASSQERDRGLNTEAFF
TRBJ1-2 few TRBV7-2 TRBD1 14 TGTGCCAGCAGCTCGACCACAGGGGACTATGGCTACACCTTC CASSSTTGDYGYTF
TRBJ1-1 medium-sized TRBV7-9 NA 14 TGTGCCAGCAGCTTACCGCTAGGGAACACTGAAGCTTTCTTT CASSLPLGNTEAFF
TRBJ1-1 many TRBV20-1 NA 13 TGCAGTGCAAGTGGGGGGGATAACACTGAAGCTTTCTTT CSASGGDNTEAFF
TRBJ2-7 few TRBV6-2/TRBV6-3 TRBD1 13 TGTGCCAGCAGTGGACAGGGGGACGGAGAGCAGTACTTC CASSGQGDGEQYF
TRBJ2-2 many TRBV7-6 NA 16 TGTGCCAGCAGCCCCCAGGTGGGGGAGGTCACCGGGGAGCTGTTTTTT CASSPQVGEVTGELFF
TRBJ2-3 medium-sized TRBV7-8 TRBD2 15 TGTGCCAGCAGCTCCCTAGCGGCTAGCACAGATACGCAGTATTTT CASSSLAASTDTQYF
TRBJ1-1 NA TRBV3-1 NA 12 TGTGCCAGCGGAATAGAGGGCACTGAAGCTTTCTTT CASGIEGTEAFF
TRBJ1-2 many TRBV20-1 TRBD1 16 TGCAGTGCTAGAGATCCGAAGCGGGACAGGGCCTATGGCTACACCTTC CSARDPKRDRAYGYTF
TRBJ2-6 many TRBV4-1 TRBD1 22 TGCGCCAGCAGCCGCCCGGGACAGGGGGCCGGGAGTAATCCGAGAGGGGCCAACGTCCTGACTTTC CASSRPGQGAGSNPRGANVLTF
TRBJ2-4 many TRBV6-6 NA 15 TGTGCCAGCAGCCCGACTTCATTAGCCAAAAACATTCAGTACTTC CASSPTSLAKNIQYF
TRBJ1-1 many TRBV6-1 NA 14 TGTGCCACCAAACGGGGGCACCTGAACACTGAAGCTTTCTTT CATKRGHLNTEAFF
TRBJ2-2 many TRBV10-2 NA 14 TGCGCCAGCCAGGTGGGGTTGAACACCGGGGAGCTGTTTTTT CASQVGLNTGELFF
TRBJ1-1 medium-sized TRBV5-1 NA 13 TGCGCCAGCAGCTTGGAAGAGAGCACTGAAGCTTTCTTT CASSLEESTEAFF
TRBJ2-5 many TRBV9 NA 13 TGTGCCAGCAGCGTAGGAGGCCCAGAGACCCAGTACTTC CASSVGGPETQYF
TRBJ1-4 many TRBV18 TRBD1 14 TGTGCCAGCTCATCGGACAGGTCTAATGAAAAACTGTTTTTT CASSSDRSNEKLFF
TRBJ2-2 hyperexpanded TRBV11-3 NA 17 TGTGCCAGCAGCTTAGTGGGGCCAGGGATTGACACCGGGGAGCTGTTTTTT CASSLVGPGIDTGELFF
TRBJ1-2 many TRBV5-4 NA 14 TGTGCCAGCAGCCCCACGGGGTTGAACTATGGCTACACCTTC CASSPTGLNYGYTF
TRBJ2-7 many TRBV28 NA 14 TGTGCCAGCAGTGACATATATTTAACCTACGAGCAGTACTTC CASSDIYLTYEQYF
TRBJ1-1 few TRBV4-3 TRBD1 16 TGCGCCAGCAGCCAAGGACAGGGGGTGTTTGGCACTGAAGCTTTCTTT CASSQGQGVFGTEAFF
TRBJ2-3 medium-sized TRBV5-8 TRBD2 16 TGTGCCAGCAGCGTCGGCGCTAGCGGTCGCACAGATACGCAGTATTTT CASSVGASGRTDTQYF
TRBJ2-7 many TRBV15 NA 17 TGTGCCACCAGCAGAGATATCGGTGGAGGAGGGAGGAACGAGCAGTACTTC CATSRDIGGGGRNEQYF
TRBJ2-1 many TRBV19 TRBD2 13 TGTGCCAGTAGTTCGACTAGCGCCAATGAGCAGTTCTTC CASSSTSANEQFF
TRBJ2-1 many TRBV9 TRBD2 15 TGTGCCAGCAGCGCCAGGACTAGCTCCTACAATGAGCAGTTCTTC CASSARTSSYNEQFF
TRBJ2-2 many TRBV6-5 TRBD1 14 TGTGCCAGCAGCTGGGACAGAGCCACCGGGGAGCTGTTTTTT CASSWDRATGELFF
TRBJ1-1 many TRBV4-2 TRBD1 12 TGTGCCAGCAGCCTCACAGGGGCCGAGGCTTTCTTT CASSLTGAEAFF